This T cell receptor (beta chain) is drawn from a study of tissue T cells after allogeneic stem cell transplantation. The protocol was immunoSEQ multiplex PCR, while the TCRdb copy is restricted to in-frame clones and leaves out a portion. The sample has 950 to 1,500 clones; about 71% are singletons. Germline V gene data show CDR1 as ENHRY and CDR2 as SYGVKD. This CDR3 is built from 13 residues. V was clipped by 7 bases and J by 4 bases, with 12 bases between them. Adult allogeneic hematopoietic cell transplant recipients with steroid-refractory graft-versus-host disease were prospectively enrolled for research autopsy.

The rearrangement links TRBV10-3 to TRBJ2-3, with D possibly TRBD2 on 5 matching bases. The receptor comes from an older male patient with steroid-refractory graft-versus-host disease after an allogeneic stem cell transplant. Part of the T cells may come from the graft donor. This specimen consisted of skin, obtained at autopsy. The CDR3 sequence is CAINPGKSDTQYF. The DNA of the CDR3 is TGTGCCATCAATCCGGGGAAGTCAGATACGCAGTATTTT.